What follows describes a single T cell receptor beta chain. This record comes from a study of blood T cell repertoires in COVID-19. Study as a whole: Some COVID-19 samples were acute and others convalescent; all came from the United States, Italy and Spain. T cells, B-cell-depleted T cells, or PBMCs provided the cDNA or gDNA that served as material.

Per the original data handling: Estimation of nucleated cell counts relied on the amplification of reference gene primers. The assay was immunoSEQ multiplex PCR, and TCRdb's table has in-frame clones only and misses some. V and J calls and clone size are copied from that table; D and trimming were computed from the DNA. In the table there are 20,000 to 30,000 clones, approximately 94% of which are singletons. Looked up from germline, CDR1 is GTSNPN and CDR2 is SVGIG (reference sequence). Deletions cut 2 bases from V and 0 bases from J, with 2 bases between. CDR3 length equals 12 residues. The clonotype was recovered from a human donor with active COVID-19. The donor label of this sample is uncertain. The genes are TRBV30 and TRBJ1-5, with D unclear. The sequencing sample was made of peripheral blood. The CDR3 loop is CAWSYSNQPQHF. CDR3 sequence (DNA): TGTGCCTGGAGTTATAGCAATCAGCCCCAGCATTTT.